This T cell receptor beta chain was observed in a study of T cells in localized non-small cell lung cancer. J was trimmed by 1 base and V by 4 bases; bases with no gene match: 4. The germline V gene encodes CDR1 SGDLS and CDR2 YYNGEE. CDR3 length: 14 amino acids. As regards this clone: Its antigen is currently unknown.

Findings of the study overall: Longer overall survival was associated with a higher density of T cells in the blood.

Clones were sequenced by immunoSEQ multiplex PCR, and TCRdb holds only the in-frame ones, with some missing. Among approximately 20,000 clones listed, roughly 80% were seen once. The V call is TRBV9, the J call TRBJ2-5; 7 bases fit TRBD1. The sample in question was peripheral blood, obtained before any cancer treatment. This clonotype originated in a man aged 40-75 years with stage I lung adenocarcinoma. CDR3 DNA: TGTGCCAGCAGCATCGGGACAGTCCAAGAGACCCAGTACTTC. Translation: CASSIGTVQETQYF. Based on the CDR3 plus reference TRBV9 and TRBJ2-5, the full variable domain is DSGVTQTPKHLITATGQRVTLRCSPRSGDLSVYWYQQSLDQGLQFLIQYYNGEERAKGNILERFSAQQFPDLHSELNLSSLELGDSALYFCASSIGTVQETQYFGPGTRLLVL.